This T cell receptor beta chain was identified during a study of T cell responses to AZD1222 COVID-19 vaccine. The study, taken as a whole, reports: Clonal diversity was possibly underestimated, and white British individuals and females predominated among donors.

Profiling relied on immunoSEQ multiplex PCR, and the TCRdb table lists in-frame clones only, not all of them. The profile shows some 110,000 clones, about 90% of them singletons. Germline V gene lookup returns CDR1 DFQATT and CDR2 SNEGSKA (reference sequence). The CDR3 covers 11 residues. Turning to this clone: Its antigen is not known.

The clonotype originates from an adult who received the AZD1222 COVID-19 vaccine. The chain couples TRBV20-1 to TRBJ2-3; tentatively, D is TRBD1 (6 bases). This material consisted of peripheral blood, taken 28 days after the second AZD1222 dose. This chain's CDR3 is CSWTARDTQYF. CDR3 in DNA: TGCAGCTGGACAGCGAGGGATACGCAGTATTTT.